The T cell receptor (beta chain) under discussion was sequenced for a study of tumor and adjacent non-tumor tissue in lung cancer listed by TCRdb under 2018. Some background on the complete study: Patients with adenocarcinoma (approximately 13), squamous cell carcinoma (2) and small cell lung cancer (1) were included in the cohort. The approximately 15 enrolled patients, of whom 10 were men and 5 were women, were aged about 30 to 80 years and were diagnosed with TNM stage I to III disease. Sequencing produced approximately 130 million productive TCRbeta reads in total, an average of approximately 3.9 million reads per sample. The study compared bulk TCRbeta repertoires from lung tumor tissue and matched distant non-tumor lung tissue of roughly 14 lung cancer patients. TCRbeta CDR3 sequencing was performed on more than 25 paired specimens, with one tumor sample and one normal lung sample collected per patient.

Concerning this clonotype: No antigen is known for it. No much larger clone is present one base from it, and per-base qualities are unavailable.

Libraries were constructed by multiplex PCR. Sequencer: Illumina HiSeq 2500. TCRbeta libraries were built by three rounds of nested PCR using primers (Table S4), following protocols modified from ARM-PCR. Before sequencing, PCR products in the 200-500 bp range were cut out of the gel and cleaned up using the QIAquick gel extraction kit. The study's processing was this. Trimmomatic was used to clean the reads, FLASH merged the cleaned reads into complete CDR3 sequences, and MiTCR assigned the sequences to V(D)J germline segments. VDJtools was used to compute clonal diversity as the inverse Simpson's index. In-frame sequences without a premature stop codon were defined as productive reads. TCRdb redid the processing of the public reads, applying fastp at Q25 and MiXCR, and retained in-frame beta chains. Entries that share a CDR3 protein sequence are merged under the most common genes and DNA. V and J calls and clone size were set by TCRdb, not the authors. In all, the sample holds about 50,000 distinct CDR3 sequences, and about 70% of those were seen once. The biggest ten clones account for approximately 23% of the sample.

RNA was isolated from bulk, unsorted tissue, and RNA quality was assessed with a NanoDrop ND-1000 and an Agilent 2100. Distant non-tumor tissue taken more than 3 cm from the tumor edge was used as the normal lung sample. Donors were newly diagnosed lung cancer patients admitted for thoracic surgery in China between August and November 2014, without prior chemotherapy. Patients who had received previous radiotherapy or chemotherapy, or who had another concurrent cancer, were excluded from the study. Surgical tissue pieces of 1-2 cm3 were preserved in RNAlater solution and stored at -80 °C until use. The CDR3 measures 18 amino acids from cysteine to phenylalanine. The only DNA kept is the CDR3, 54 bases in frame from the first base. Trimming takes 5 bases off V and 0 bases off J; junction bases not matched to a gene: 14. As encoded in the germline V gene, CDR1 is MDHEN while CDR2 is SYDVKM. What the authors observed across the whole study: Younger patients had significantly higher TCR diversity, and higher tumor TCR diversity was associated with shorter overall and disease-free survival. Tumor tissue showed significantly higher TCR diversity (inverse Simpson) than normal lung tissue, at around 450 vs 150 (P = 0.0075, Mann-Whitney U test). The top 100 clones made up a significantly larger cumulative share of the repertoire in normal lung than in tumor tissue. Neither the sequencing platform nor unique molecular identifiers are mentioned in the methods. Only around 14 patients were in the cohort, and the authors stated that larger samples and more detailed clinical data are needed. Peripheral blood was not sequenced, so blood TCRbeta repertoires in these lung cancer patients were not examined.

This sequence was found in a woman in her sixties with non-small cell lung cancer. Material for sequencing was distant non-tumor lung tissue. The rearrangement joined TRBV28 to TRBJ2-3, and 7 junctional nucleotides match TRBD1. The nucleotide sequence reads TGTGCCAGCAGTCGCCGGGACAGCGCTACCGGTAGCACAGATACGCAGTATTTT. Its protein reads: CASSRRDSATGSTDTQYF.